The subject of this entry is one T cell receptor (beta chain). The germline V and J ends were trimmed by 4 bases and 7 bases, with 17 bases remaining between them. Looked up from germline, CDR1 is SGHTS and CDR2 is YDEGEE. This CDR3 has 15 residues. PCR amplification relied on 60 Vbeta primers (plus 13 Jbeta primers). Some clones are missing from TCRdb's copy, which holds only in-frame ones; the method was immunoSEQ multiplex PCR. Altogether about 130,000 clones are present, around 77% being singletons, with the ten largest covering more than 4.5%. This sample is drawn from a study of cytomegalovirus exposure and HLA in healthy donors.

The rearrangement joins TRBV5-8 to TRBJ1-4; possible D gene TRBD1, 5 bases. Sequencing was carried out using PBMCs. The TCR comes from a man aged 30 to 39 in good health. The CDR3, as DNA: TGTGCCAGCAGCCCCTGGCAGGGCGGCGCTGAAAAACTGTTTTTT. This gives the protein CASSPWQGGAEKLFF.